This T cell receptor beta chain was sequenced in a study of T cells in placental villitis. Broadly, across the study: To test an allograft-versus-infection hypothesis, the study compared placental TCR-beta repertoires across three groups: villitis of unknown etiology, unaffected controls matched for gestational age, and infectious villitis.

Under eleven placentae had a pathological diagnosis of high-grade villitis of unknown etiology and were chosen using the Amsterdam Criteria. Mothers with villitis of unknown etiology had significantly higher gravidity and parity and more prior miscarriages than control and infectious villitis groups. Placentae were collected after delivery and examined grossly and histologically before archival tissue was selected. Five 10-micron scrolls were cut from each FFPE block, and DNA was then isolated using the AllPrep DNA/RNA FFPE Tissue kit. NanoDrop was used to check DNA concentration and purity, while a Bioanalyzer was used to assess RNA quality. TCR-beta CDR3 regions were amplified from genomic DNA with the immunoSEQ v4 bias-controlled multiplex PCR assay, run blinded to group allocation. To estimate the quantities of nucleated cells and T cells in each sample, reference gene primers were added alongside the TCR-beta primers. Sequencing of the libraries was performed on an Illumina MiSeq with a 100-cycle paired-end protocol. The original pipeline was this. Diversity and richness were calculated in immunoSEQ Analyzer software; richness by iChao1, clonality based on Pielou evenness and Shannon diversity (0-1, higher means less diverse). CDR3 amino acid sequences with V/J genes were queried against VDJdb for CMV, EBV and influenza A specificities using confidence 3 and substitution 2. The Morisita-Horn index was used to assess TCR-beta amino acid clonotype overlap between villitis of unknown etiology, infectious villitis and control repertoires. Held by TCRdb, this immuneACCESS table contains in-frame sequences only and omits some clones. Under half of the omission traces to an unresolved V gene where checked; the cause of the rest is unknown. The DNA was the basis for D and trimming; V, J and clone size are from that table. Within this sample are about 600 clones, with under 90% of them counted one time only. Approximately 15% of the sample rests with the top ten.

Worth noting for this clone: No cognate antigen has been identified for it. One base away there is no much larger clone; base qualities are not given.

The full study reports these points: In villitis of unknown etiology, the expanded clones were mostly private to each individual placenta, which suggests that there was no single initiating antigen. CMV-specific clone frequencies were lower in villitis of unknown etiology than in infectious CMV cases (roughly 0.001 vs 0.011), and villitis of unknown etiology did not differ from controls on this measure. Sequencing bulk tissue made it impossible to distinguish helper, regulatory or cytotoxic T cells or to tell maternal from fetal T cells, and the approach excluded gamma-delta receptors. Small amounts of decidua were contained in the paraffin blocks, so some of the captured T cells, especially in controls, may have been decidual rather than villous infiltrates. Clonality was higher in villitis of unknown etiology placentae than in controls (median around 0.06 versus 0.006, p=0.0025), which points to clonal expansion.

Including cysteine and phenylalanine, the CDR3 has 13 amino acids. Only CDR3 DNA is held: 39 bases, read in frame from base 1. Trimming takes 4 bases from V and 1 base from J, and the germline ends sit 10 bases apart. CDR1 and CDR2, per the germline V gene (reference sequence), are GTSNPN and SVGIG. This sequence uses TRBV30 and TRBJ1-1, with no confident D gene call. The clonotype comes from a human patient with villitis of unknown etiology; the placental T cells may come from both mother and fetus. Sequencing was done on a sample of placental tissue containing maternal and fetal cells. In nucleotide form, the sequence is TGTGCCTGGAATCCAACCGGGAACACTGAAGCTTTCTTT. This codes for CAWNPTGNTEAFF.